This TCR beta chain was captured by sequencing in a study of post-analysis software for immune sequencing data. As for the study in general: The cohort encompassed relapsing-remitting, secondary progressive and progressive-relapsing multiple sclerosis disease courses.

For this clonotype: Its antigen is unknown.

Trimming left V 8 bases short and J 7 bases short, with 15 bases between. The CDR3 runs 12 residues. Germline V gene sequence: CDR1 SQVTM, CDR2 ANQGSEA. Study-level points and caveats: Patients showed TRBV5-6, TRBV5-1 and TRBV20-1 among a few TRBV segments more frequent than in controls. Under F measure analysis, samples from one preparation batch co-clustered strongly.

Unique molecular identifiers were carried by the TCR beta cDNA libraries. Researchers reported around 510,000 cDNA molecules coming from roughly 0.93 to 9.6 million T cells. TCRdb ran MiXCR on the PCR reads and lists one entry per CDR3 protein. The sample yields about 770,000 distinct CDR3 sequences, around 42% seen once. This chain connects TRBV29-1 to TRBJ2-1; D tentatively reads TRBD1 or TRBD2 (5 bases each). The TCR sequence derives from a girl under 18 with multiple sclerosis. Sequencing input: blood. The CDR3 DNA sequence: TGCAGCTCCCGGGACCCCGGGAATGAGCAGTTCTTC. It yields the protein CSSRDPGNEQFF.